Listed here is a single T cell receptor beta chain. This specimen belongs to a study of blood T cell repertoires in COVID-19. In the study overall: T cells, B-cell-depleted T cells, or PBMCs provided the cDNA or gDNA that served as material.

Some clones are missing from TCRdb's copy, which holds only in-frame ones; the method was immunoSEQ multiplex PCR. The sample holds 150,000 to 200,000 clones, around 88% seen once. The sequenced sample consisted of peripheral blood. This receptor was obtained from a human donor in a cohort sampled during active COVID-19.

Here the CDR3 reads CATSDDQRGSTDTQYF. The CDR3 DNA sequence: TGTGCCACCAGTGACGACCAGCGGGGTAGCACAGATACGCAGTATTTT. This sequence joins TRBV24-1 and TRBJ2-3; 7 bases align to TRBD2. Per germline, CDR1 KGHDR and CDR2 SFDVKD. The CDR3 has 16 residues. J was trimmed by 0 bases and V by 4 bases; bases with no gene match: 6.